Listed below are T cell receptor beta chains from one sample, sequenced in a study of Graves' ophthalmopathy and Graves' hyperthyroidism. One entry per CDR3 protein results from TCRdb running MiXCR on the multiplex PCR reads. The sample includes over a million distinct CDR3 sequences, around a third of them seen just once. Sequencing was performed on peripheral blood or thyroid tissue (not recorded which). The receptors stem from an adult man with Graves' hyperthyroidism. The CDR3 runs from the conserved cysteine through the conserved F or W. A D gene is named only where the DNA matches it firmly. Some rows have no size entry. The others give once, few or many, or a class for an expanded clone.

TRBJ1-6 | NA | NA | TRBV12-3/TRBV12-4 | CNWDPPLHF | TGTAACTGGGATCCACCCCTCCACTTT
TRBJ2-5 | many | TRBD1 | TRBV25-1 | CASSEDWTGGKQTQYF | TGTGCCAGCAGTGAAGATTGGACAGGGGGCAAACAGACCCAGTACTTC
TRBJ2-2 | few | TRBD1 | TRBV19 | CAGGTGDIDGELFF | TGTGCCGGCGGGACAGGGGATATTGACGGGGAGCTGTTTTTT
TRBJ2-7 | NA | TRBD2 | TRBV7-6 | CASSLAPGTSREQYF | TGTGCCAGCAGCTTAGCCCCCGGGACTAGCCGCGAGCAGTACTTC
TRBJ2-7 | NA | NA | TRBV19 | CASSRKINSYEQYF | TGTGCCAGTAGTAGGAAAATTAATTCCTACGAGCAGTACTTC
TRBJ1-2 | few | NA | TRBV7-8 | CASSYSSGYAYGYTF | TGTGCCAGCAGTTACTCATCTGGGTACGCCTATGGCTACACCTTC
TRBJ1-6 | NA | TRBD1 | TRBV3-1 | CASSQENRGRYNSPLHF | TGTGCCAGCAGCCAAGAAAACAGGGGCCGGTATAATTCACCCCTCCACTTT
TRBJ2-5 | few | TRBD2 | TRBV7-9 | CASSFLAGGETQYF | TGTGCCAGCAGCTTCTTAGCGGGAGGAGAGACCCAGTACTTC
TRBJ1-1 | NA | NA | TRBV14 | CASSQEGGPLFGQLPEAFF | TGTGCCAGCAGCCAAGAGGGGGGACCGCTTTTTGGACAGCTCCCTGAAGCTTTCTTT
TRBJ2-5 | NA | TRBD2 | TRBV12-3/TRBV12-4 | CASKHGSAGGQETQYF | TGTGCCAGCAAACACGGATCGGCGGGAGGGCAAGAGACCCAGTACTTC
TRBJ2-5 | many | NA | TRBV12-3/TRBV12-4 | CASSFTAKGETQYF | TGTGCCAGCAGTTTTACGGCGAAGGGGGAGACCCAGTACTTC
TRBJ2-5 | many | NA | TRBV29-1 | CSVGSPDGSAEETQYF | TGCAGCGTTGGTTCCCCCGACGGGAGTGCCGAAGAGACCCAGTACTTC
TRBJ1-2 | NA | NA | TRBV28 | CASSFSRFYGYTF | TGTGCCAGCAGTTTCAGCCGATTCTATGGCTACACCTTC
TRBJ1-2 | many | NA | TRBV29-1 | CSVRSGLFYGYTF | TGCAGCGTTAGATCAGGGCTCTTCTATGGCTACACCTTC
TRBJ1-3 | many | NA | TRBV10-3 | CAISESSRNPGNTIYF | TGTGCCATCAGTGAGTCAAGCAGGAATCCTGGAAACACCATATATTTT
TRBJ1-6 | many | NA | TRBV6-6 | CASSYGRLNNSPLHF | TGTGCCAGCAGTTACGGTCGGCTGAATAATTCACCCCTCCACTTT
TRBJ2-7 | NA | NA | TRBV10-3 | CASSIGPIRDEQYF | TGTGCCAGCAGTATCGGACCAATTCGGGACGAGCAGTACTTC